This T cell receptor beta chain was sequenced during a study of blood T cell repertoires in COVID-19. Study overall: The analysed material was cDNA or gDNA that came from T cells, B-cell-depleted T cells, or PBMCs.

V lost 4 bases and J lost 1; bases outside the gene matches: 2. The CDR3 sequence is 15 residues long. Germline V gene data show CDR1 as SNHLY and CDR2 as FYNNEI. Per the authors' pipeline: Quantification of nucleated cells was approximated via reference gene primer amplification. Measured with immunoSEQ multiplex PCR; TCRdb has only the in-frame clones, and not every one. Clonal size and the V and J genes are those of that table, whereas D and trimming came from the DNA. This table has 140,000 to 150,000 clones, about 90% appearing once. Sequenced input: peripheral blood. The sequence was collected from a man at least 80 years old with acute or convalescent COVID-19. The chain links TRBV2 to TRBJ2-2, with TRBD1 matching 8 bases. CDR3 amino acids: CASSGGQGNTGELFF. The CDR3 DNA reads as TGTGCCAGCAGTGGCGGACAGGGGAACACCGGGGAGCTGTTTTTT. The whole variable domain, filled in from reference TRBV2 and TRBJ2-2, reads EPEVTQTPSHQVTQMGQEVILRCVPISNHLYFYWYRQILGQKVEFLVSFYNNEISEKSEIFDDQFSVERPDGSNFTLKIRSTKLEDSAMYFCASSGGQGNTGELFFGEGSRLTVL.